One and the same sample provided the 30 T cell receptor beta chains below, sequenced in a study of blood T cell repertoires in COVID-19. TCRdb's copy holds only in-frame clones and misses some; the assay was immunoSEQ multiplex PCR. The data contain some 180,000 clones, approximately 83% of them singletons. Specimen: peripheral blood. The receptors derive from a woman over 75 with acute or convalescent COVID-19.

The chain recombines TRBV4-1 with TRBJ2-3; 9 bases fit TRBD2. Germline V gene lookup returns CDR1 MGHRA and CDR2 YSYEKL. V shed 0 bases and J 7 bases; nucleotides not matched to a gene: 11. This CDR3 is built from 17 residues. DNA of the CDR3: TGCGCCAGCAGCCAAGATCCAGTGCGGGGGGGTTCAAATACGCAGTATTTT. Its protein product is CASSQDPVRGGSNTQYF.

The chain recombines TRBV3-1 (or the pseudogene TRBV3-2) with TRBJ2-7; 7 nucleotides match TRBD2. From germline, CDR1 is LGHDT and CDR2 YNNKEL (reference sequence). The CDR3 totals 14 residues. Trimming cost V 4 bases and J 0 bases; bases outside gene matches: 3. CDR3 in amino acids: CASSRWDYSYEQYF. CDR3 DNA: TGTGCCAGCAGCCGGTGGGACTACTCCTACGAGCAGTACTTC.

This chain joins TRBV30 and TRBJ2-3, with D possibly matching TRBD2 (7 bases). The CDR3 has 15 residues. V lost 1 base and J lost 3, with 14 bases in between. From germline, CDR1 is GTSNPN and CDR2 SVGIG (reference sequence). The CDR3 DNA is TGTGCCTGGAGTGCGCGGGGGCCGGGAACAGATACGCAGTATTTT. This encodes CAWSARGPGTDTQYF.

The V and J genes are TRBV6-1 and TRBJ2-3, with D possibly being TRBD2 (5 bases). This CDR3 is 16 amino acids long. V gave up 4 bases and J gave up 1 base, with 15 bases separating them. Germline loops: CDR1 MNHNS, CDR2 SASEGT. CDR3 nucleotide sequence: TGTGCCAGCAGTGTATTTGAAAGCGGAGGCACAGATACGCAGTATTTT. It translates to CASSVFESGGTDTQYF.

This clone was seen once. This chain uses TRBV11-3 with TRBJ1-6, with 7 bases aligning to TRBD1. The V and J ends lost 1 base and 6 bases, in that order; junction bases with no gene match: 9. The CDR3 consists of 17 residues. The germline V gene has CDR1 SGHNT and CDR2 YENEEA. The CDR3: CASSLARQGSGNSPLHF. The DNA of the CDR3 is TGTGCCAGCAGCTTAGCCCGACAGGGTAGCGGTAATTCACCCCTCCACTTT.

This chain connects TRBV19 to TRBJ1-2, with D perhaps TRBD1 (6 bases). The V end was cut by 5 bases, the J end by 3 bases, with 16 bases between. The CDR3 consists of 15 residues. CDR1 and CDR2 (germline): LNHDA, SQIVND (reference sequence). This CDR3 is CASSGQTAGDYGYTF. For the CDR3, the DNA is TGTGCCAGTAGTGGACAGACGGCGGGGGACTATGGCTACACCTTC.

J is TRBJ2-5 and V is TRBV4-1, with TRBD2 matching 13 bases. The germline gives CDR1 MGHRA, CDR2 YSYEKL. J lost 0 bases, V lost 5 bases, and 3 bases had no gene match. The CDR3 length is 16 residues. CDR3 nucleotide sequence: TGCGCCAGCAGCTCGACTAGCGGGGGGTACCAAGAGACCCAGTACTTC. It codes for CASSSTSGGYQETQYF.

The chain has TRBV5-1 and TRBJ2-1; 7 bases match TRBD2. The length of the CDR3 is 14 residues. Per germline, CDR1 SGHRS and CDR2 YFSETQ. V dropped 2 bases and J dropped 9; count of bases not matched to a gene: 8. CDR3 sequence reads: CASSLAGSLTEQFF. The CDR3 coding sequence is TGCGCCAGCAGCTTAGCGGGATCTCTTACTGAGCAGTTCTTC.

The chain employs TRBV14 and TRBJ1-4; D may be TRBD1 (5 bases). The germline V gene encodes CDR1 SGHDN and CDR2 FVKESK. The CDR3 is 16 residues long. Trimming pared 4 bases from V and 3 bases from J, leaving 15 bases between. The CDR3 loop reads CASSRNVGVANEKLFF. The CDR3 coding sequence is TGTGCCAGCAGCCGGAACGTAGGGGTTGCTAATGAAAAACTGTTTTTT.

This clone was seen a handful of times. V is TRBV15 and J is TRBJ1-1; unclear D gene. Germline V CDR1 and CDR2: LNHNV, YYDKDF (reference sequence). V lost 0 bases, J lost 1 base, and 9 bases lay in between. CDR3 size: 15 residues. Written as DNA, the CDR3 is TGTGCCACCAGCAGAGATCAGGCAGGGAACACTGAAGCTTTCTTT. Translating it yields CATSRDQAGNTEAFF.

The chain has TRBV15 and TRBJ2-1; a weak D match, TRBD2 (6 bases). Germline V gene data show CDR1 as LNHNV and CDR2 as YYDKDF (reference sequence). V shed 1 base and J shed 10 bases, with 11 bases lying between them. The CDR3 length is 13 residues. CDR3 region: CATSRGTKLEQFF. The CDR3 DNA reads TGTGCCACCAGCAGAGGGACTAAACTCGAGCAGTTCTTC.

V usage is TRBV7-6 and J usage is TRBJ2-7, with 9 bases matching TRBD2. Germline V gene lookup returns CDR1 SGHVS and CDR2 FNYEAQ. The CDR3 has 14 amino acids. V dropped 4 bases and J dropped 6; count of bases not matched to a gene: 7. The CDR3 nucleotides are TGTGCCAGCAGCTCAGGGGGACTAGCAGGCGAGCAGTACTTC. Translated, it gives CASSSGGLAGEQYF. Together with reference TRBV7-6 and TRBJ2-7, the CDR3 gives the full variable domain: GAGVSQSPRYKVTKRGQDVALRCDPISGHVSLYWYRQALGQGPEFLTYFNYEAQQDKSGLPNDRFSAERPEGSISTLTIQRTEQRDSAMYRCASSSGGLAGEQYFGPGTRLTVT.

This clone has more than one count but fewer than ten. The chain employs TRBV2 and TRBJ2-7; the match to TRBD1 covers 9 bases. V was clipped by 8 bases and J by 6 bases; unmatched bases: 17. Looked up from germline, CDR1 is SNHLY and CDR2 is FYNNEI. The CDR3 has 16 residues. The CDR3 DNA follows: TGTGCCAGCCAGGCCCTTGGGGGACAGGGATTTTCCGAGCAGTACTTC. Its protein is CASQALGGQGFSEQYF.

This clone was seen more than once but under ten times. The rearrangement uses TRBV28 and TRBJ1-4; TRBD1 matches 8 bases. The CDR3 is 16 amino acids. CDR1 MDHEN and CDR2 SYDVKM come from the germline V gene. With 5 bases clipped from V and 4 bases from J, the junction kept 9 bases outside the gene matches. The CDR3 sequence: CASSKPDRGLNEKLFF. CDR3 nucleotide sequence: TGTGCCAGCAGTAAACCAGACAGGGGCCTTAATGAAAAACTGTTTTTT. Looking up the rest from reference TRBV28 and TRBJ1-4 gives the full variable domain: DVKVTQSSRYLVKRTGEKVFLECVQDMDHENMFWYRQDPGLGLRLIYFSYDVKMKEKGDIPEGYSVSREKKERFSLILESASTNQTSMYLCASSKPDRGLNEKLFFGSGTQLSVL.

The chain uses TRBV28 and TRBJ1-2; D perhaps matches TRBD1 (5 bases). The CDR3 has 14 residues. Germline V gene sequence: CDR1 MDHEN, CDR2 SYDVKM. V lost 2 bases and J lost 1, with 8 bases in between. The DNA of the CDR3 is TGTGCCAGCAGTTTACGGGGGGTTAACTATGGCTACACCTTC. Translated, it gives CASSLRGVNYGYTF.

The chain joins TRBV30 to TRBJ1-1; D is perhaps TRBD1 (5 bases). Trimming cost V 8 bases and J 7 bases, with 26 bases left between them. The germline V gene encodes CDR1 GTSNPN and CDR2 SVGIG (reference sequence). The length of the CDR3 is 15 residues. CDR3 residues: CALTRDSFGVGEAFF. CDR3 sequence (DNA): TGTGCCCTCACCAGGGACTCGTTTGGAGTTGGTGAAGCTTTCTTT. The full variable domain, in which reference TRBV30 and TRBJ1-1 provide the parts outside the CDR3, is SQTIHQWPATLVQPVGSPLSLECTVEGTSNPNLYWYRQAAGRGLQLLFYSVGIGQISSEVPQNLSASRPQDRQFILSSKKLLLSDSGFYLCALTRDSFGVGEAFFGQGTRLTVV.

This chain connects TRBV4-3 to TRBJ2-6; possibly TRBD1 for D (5 bases). CDR1 LGHNA and CDR2 YSLEER come from the germline V gene. V lost 0 bases and J lost 2, with 20 bases in between. The CDR3 covers 20 residues. This CDR3 reads CASSQELIGRVGAGANVLTF. CDR3 bases: TGCGCCAGCAGCCAAGAATTGATCGGCAGGGTCGGAGCTGGGGCCAACGTCCTGACTTTC.

This clone was recorded at least ten times. CDR3 loop: CASSADYEQYF. CDR3 nucleotides: TGTGCCAGCAGCGCAGACTACGAGCAGTACTTC. The chain recombines TRBV13 with TRBJ2-7; the D is unclear. Germline CDR1 and CDR2: PRHDT and FYEKMQ (reference sequence). V lost 5 bases and J 3 bases, leaving 5 bases between the germline ends. The CDR3 runs to 11 residues.

The rearrangement joins TRBV4-3 to TRBJ2-1, with 11 positions matching TRBD2. After removal of 0 bases from V and 9 bases from J, the junction contained 10 bases not matched to a gene. This CDR3 spans 17 amino acids. The germline V gene has CDR1 LGHNA and CDR2 YSLEER. DNA of the CDR3: TGCGCCAGCAGCCAAGAGGCTAGCGGGGGGAGAAATCGTGAGCAGTTCTTC. Amino acids: CASSQEASGGRNREQFF.

The rearrangement joins TRBV12-3 or TRBV12-4 to TRBJ1-2; TRBD1 matches at 8 bases. The length of the CDR3 is 11 residues. Unmatched junction bases numbered 2, after V lost 7 bases and J lost 7 bases. The DNA of the CDR3 is TGTGCCAGCAACAGGGGGAGTGGCTACACCTTC. Its protein is CASNRGSGYTF.

In DNA, the CDR3 is TGTGCCAGTAGTAGCCGGACAGGGAATGGCTACACCTTC. Protein sequence: CASSSRTGNGYTF. The chain has TRBV19 and TRBJ1-2; 8 nucleotides agree with TRBD1. Germline CDR1 reads LNHDA; CDR2 reads SQIVND (reference sequence). The CDR3 runs 13 residues. J was trimmed by 6 bases and V by 4 bases; bases with no gene match: 4.

CDR3 coding DNA: TGTGCCAGCAGCTACAACCGGGACACTTATCAGCCCCAGCATTTT. Amino acids: CASSYNRDTYQPQHF. J is TRBJ1-5 and V is TRBV28; a possible D gene is TRBD1 (6 bases). Trimming removed 6 bases from V and 5 bases from J, with 17 bases in between. CDR3 length: 15 residues. Per the germline V gene, CDR1 is MDHEN and CDR2 is SYDVKM.

This clone turned up a few times. The chain employs TRBV5-1 and TRBJ2-2; 7 positions match TRBD1. The CDR3 is 17 amino acids. V was pared by 4 bases and J by 1 base, with 10 bases of the junction left unmatched. Germline CDR1 and CDR2: SGHRS and YFSETQ. The DNA for the CDR3 is TGCGCCAGCAGCCCACTCGGACAGGCCCTGAACACCGGGGAGCTGTTTTTT. Translating it yields CASSPLGQALNTGELFF. The whole variable domain, remainder taken from reference TRBV5-1 and TRBJ2-2, is KAGVTQTPRYLIKTRGQQVTLSCSPISGHRSVSWYQQTPGQGLQFLFEYFSETQRNKGNFPGRFSGRQFSNSRSEMNVSTLELGDSALYLCASSPLGQALNTGELFFGEGSRLTVL.

This chain joins TRBV21-1 and TRBJ2-7; the listed D gene, TRBD2, was not tested against the DNA. TRBV21-1 is a recognized pseudogene. This CDR3 comprises 14 residues. CDR3 region: CASRGTSGMYEQYF. In DNA form, the CDR3 reads TGTGCCAGCAGGGGGACTAGCGGGATGTACGAGCAGTACTTC.

The rearrangement links TRBV7-2 to TRBJ1-2, with a weak D call TRBD1 (5 bases). The germline CDR1 and CDR2 sequences are SGHTA and FQGNSA. The CDR3 contains 16 residues. Between the trimmed V and J ends, which lost 1 base and 2 bases, there was a span of 14 bases. CDR3 bases: TGTGCCAGCAGCTTAGGGGCAGGGTCCATCAACTATGGCTACACCTTC. It is translated as CASSLGAGSINYGYTF.

V gene TRBV29-1 combines with J gene TRBJ1-5; D is unclear. Germline V lookup: CDR1 SQVTM, CDR2 ANQGSEA. The V end lost 6 bases, the J end lost 7 bases, and 13 bases lay between the germline ends. This CDR3 contains 12 residues. The CDR3 coding sequence is TGCAGCGTCGCGGGAGACGAACAGCCCCAGCATTTT. This codes for CSVAGDEQPQHF.

Regarding this clone: One junction end disagrees with the germline gene, perhaps due to a read error. This chain uses TRBV5-5 with TRBJ2-7; TRBD1 matches 7 bases. The CDR3 length is 15 residues. The germline gives CDR1 SGHKS, CDR2 YYEKEE (reference sequence). CDR3 residues: CASSQTDRTPYAQYF. In DNA form, the CDR3 reads TGTGCCAGCAGCCAAACGGACAGGACCCCTTACGCGCAGTACTTC.

CDR3 loop: CASSNEALYGYTF. The CDR3 DNA follows: TGTGCCAGCAGTAACGAGGCGCTCTATGGCTACACCTTC. The chain has TRBV6-5 and TRBJ1-2; D not certain. V was clipped by 5 bases and J by 4 bases, with 11 bases between them. The CDR3 is 13 residues long. Germline V CDR1 and CDR2: MNHEY, SVGAGI.

The sample holds many counts of this clone. V gene TRBV2 combines with J gene TRBJ2-2; D is unclear. CDR1 and CDR2 from the germline V gene are SNHLY and FYNNEI. The CDR3 spans 15 residues. Trimming cost V 5 bases and J 4 bases, with 14 bases left between them. CDR3 DNA: TGTGCCAGCAGTCCTGACGGAGATCTCACCGGGGAGCTGTTTTTT. Amino acids: CASSPDGDLTGELFF.

The chain is built from TRBV9 and TRBJ2-3; 7 bases agree with TRBD2. The CDR3 loop spans 21 amino acids. The V gene's germline CDR1 is SGDLS and CDR2 YYNGEE. J gave up 0 bases and V 0 bases, and 19 bases lay outside the gene matches. Written as DNA, the CDR3 is TGTGCCAGCAGCGTAGAACCGGGAGGCGAGGGAGCGGCCACTAGCACAGATACGCAGTATTTT. The encoded protein is CASSVEPGGEGAATSTDTQYF.